The entry below gives a single T cell receptor beta chain sequence along with its context. This clone came up once. Which antigen it targets is not known. No clone much larger than this one lies a single base away; base qualities are absent. The data belong to a study of cytomegalovirus exposure and HLA in healthy donors (dated by TCRdb to about 2017). Regarding the research as a whole: In an earlier analysis of approximately 640 of the donors, 276 Gb of sequence data and roughly 100 million unique TCR beta sequences from 150 million to 200 million T cells were reported. Around 330 gigabases of sequencing data and 70 million to 95 million unique TCR sequences made up an early release that covered roughly 670 HLA-typed donors. Among the roughly 380 genotyped donors, under 90% belonged to the genetic ancestry cluster associated with self-reported Caucasian donors. The study aimed to test whether signatures of past pathogen exposure could be identified by cataloging public T cell receptors. Using immunosequencing, the study profiled T cell repertoires from fewer than 700 subjects and related those repertoires to cytomegalovirus serostatus. In addition to the first cohort of 650 to 750 subjects, a separate validation cohort of some 120 different subjects was used. High-throughput TCR immunosequencing, statistical association of individual TCRs with disease status, and machine learning were combined to predict cytomegalovirus infection status. A later analysis re-examined previously published TCR beta repertoires from around 670 donors and added high-resolution HLA genotyping to investigate patterns of TCR occurrence. Rather than using new phenotypic data, the later analysis identified candidate immune exposures from TCR beta sequences and from how often those sequences occurred across donors. In an earlier analysis of 500 to 650 of the donors, high-throughput TCR beta sequencing was used to judge whether each TCR beta V gene segment behaved as functional or pseudogenic. Donor age, sex, ethnicity and CMV serostatus were compiled together with the repertoire data. A later genetic analysis used genome-wide SNP genotypes for about 55% of the 666 donors, treating that subset as a discovery cohort. All discovery cohort repertoires had been generated on a single sequencing platform. Both class I and class II loci were covered by HLA typing, at four-digit resolution. Typing coverage differed by locus: A, B, C, DRB1 and DQB1 were typed in about 629-630 donors, DQA1 in about 500, DPA1 in 600 to 610, and DPB1 in just under 490. Because of strong linkage in the cohort, 5 or 6 DR-DQ haplotypes were treated as single units for association and clustering. Among around 400 genotyped donors of the cohort, an average of approximately 220,000 unique TCR beta nucleotide sequences was sequenced per donor, of which about 19% were non-productive.

The receptor library was made with the immunoSEQ multiplex PCR assay. For the multiplex PCR, a mixture combining 60 forward primers for TCR Vbeta segments and 13 reverse primers for TCR Jbeta segments was used. A multiplex PCR assay on genomic DNA amplified the CDR3 region of rearranged TCR beta genes. The Illumina HiSeq System was used to sequence the amplified TCR beta libraries as 87-base-pair reads. As for the authors' bioinformatics: Across the roughly 700 repertoires, a later analysis counted roughly 84 million unique TCR beta chains, roughly 11 million of which were shared by at least two donors. To remove PCR and sequencing errors, raw reads were error-corrected and collapsed into unique sequences using a nearest-neighbor algorithm that merged closely related sequences. V, D and J gene segments were assigned by aligning CDR3 sequences to IMGT reference sequences. Each retained sequence needed at least a six-nucleotide match to both a V gene segment and a J gene segment. A rearrangement counted as productive if the CDR3 had no stop codons and remained in frame with V and J, and every other rearrangement counted as non-productive. CDR3 was defined according to IMGT convention as the region running from the second conserved V-encoded cysteine to the conserved J-encoded phenylalanine. The earlier analysis of about 610 of the donors excluded sequences that lacked an unambiguous match to a single V gene segment. An earlier analysis of over 450 of the donors classified V segments as functional when productive rearrangements were above 56.7% and as segregating when the standard deviation between donors was above 5%. A statistical classification framework was developed to diagnose cytomegalovirus status using the catalog of TCR beta chain sequences. In a later analysis, V and J genes were assigned by comparing TCR nucleotide sequences against IMGT/GENE-DB human TR gene sequences. The TCRdist pipeline was used in a later analysis to assign CDR3 sequences and most-parsimonious VDJ recombination scenarios. In a later analysis, each TCR beta chain was defined by its CDR3 amino acid sequence together with its V-gene family, and reads without a unique V-gene family were excluded. A later analysis removed roughly 590 highly shared, low-generation-probability nucleotide sequences to deal with suspected cross-contamination and a sequencing artifact. A later analysis calculated a clonal expansion index for each public chain from normalized within-repertoire ranks of inferred template counts. In a later analysis, generation probabilities were computed with a VDJ recombination model fitted to out-of-frame rearrangements, and the resulting probabilities were checked against IGoR. In a later analysis, TCR-TCR, TCR-HLA and TCR-CMV co-occurrence was scored with hypergeometric tests, and a repertoire-size bias correction was applied to TCR pairs. A later analysis estimated false discovery rates by permuting HLA or CMV assignments 20 times. A later analysis grouped co-occurring TCRs with DBSCAN, adding TCRdist sequence similarity when clustering within HLA-allele-positive subsets. For co-occurrence clustering, repertoires with fewer than 30,000 or more than 120,000 public chains were excluded, along with a handful of repertoires with anomalous nucleotide sharing. Held by TCRdb, this immuneACCESS table contains in-frame sequences only and omits some clones. Under half of the omission traces to an unresolved V gene where checked; the cause of the rest is unknown. V, J and clone size were drawn from that table, and D and trimming were deduced from the DNA. In this sample the table shows around 190,000 clones, roughly 74% of which occur a single time. 2.9% of the sample rests with the top ten.

The germline V gene (reference sequence) provides CDR1 PRHDT and CDR2 FYEKMQ. The CDR3 spans 15 residues, from the cysteine through the phenylalanine. Of the read, only the CDR3 DNA is kept; its 45 bases are in frame from base 1. Trimming costs V 5 bases and J 4 bases, and their ends lie 14 bases apart. What the study reported, not specific to this receptor: Several of the top co-occurrence clusters appeared to be linked to parvovirus B19, influenza, CMV and Epstein-Barr virus, according to a later analysis. Strong co-occurrence of HLA alleles, especially DR and DQ, made assigning TCR associations to individual alleles difficult. A later analysis found that TCR association rates varied across HLA loci, with DRB1 alleles showing the most associated TCRs and HLA-C alleles the fewest. Broadly in line with IMGT annotations, most TCR beta V segments showed up in productive rearrangements about 90% or about 30% of the time in an earlier analysis of around 550 of the donors. In vitro tests confirmed that a few of the cytomegalovirus-associated TCR beta chains recognize cytomegalovirus antigens. The study gave a list of 150 to 200 TCR beta chains associated with cytomegalovirus. The authors suggested that the approach could potentially be extended to other disease states and immunological phenotypes. In this cohort, only TCR beta chains were sequenced, and detectable features were limited by the absence of alpha or paired-chain data. Compared with the approximately 720-donor mean, donors in an Asian-associated ancestry cluster had fewer N-insertions in productive TCRs, according to a later genetic analysis. A further reported finding was that TCR beta sequences accurately predicted the HLA-A and HLA-B alleles for most subjects in the first cohort. The only immune exposure information available for the cohort was CMV serostatus. Because the 87-base-pair reads could not distinguish some IMGT-functional V segments, including TRBV6-2 and TRBV6-3, those segments were excluded. Approximately 18 rarely observed V segments, including chromosome 9 orphons, were excluded from the earlier analysis of about 600 of the donors because counts were too low. Presence/absence analyses assumed roughly uniform sequencing depth across donors, an assumption that may not hold. The sequencing pipeline was judged likely to have produced a cluster of highly shared sequence variants as a technical artifact. In both the original and validation cohorts, the classifier was reported to diagnose cytomegalovirus status with high specificity and sensitivity. Because some donors lacked HLA typing at each locus, the association tests relied only on the typed subset. In a later analysis, some 18,000 TCR beta sequences were associated with specific HLA alleles at a false discovery rate of 0.05. While some public TCRs were present in many individuals, most TCR sequences turned up only very rarely across donors. In a later analysis, HLA-associated TCR beta chains were found to be more clonally expanded and to have lower generation probabilities than equally common non-associated chains. A later genetic analysis associated a missense DCLRE1C variant with V-gene and J-gene trimming of TCR beta chains, and an independent cohort replicated the association. Correlated functional status among segregating V segments might reflect linkage disequilibrium, but an unknown experimental factor could not be ruled out. A later analysis found that most CMV-associated TCR beta chains appeared HLA-restricted, with HLA associations seemingly driven largely by CMV exposure.

In total, roughly 670 healthy bone marrow donors made up the cohort. Cohort members were all nominally healthy when sampled, although unrecorded immune exposures were likely present. The donor tested CMV seronegative and was one of the 352 seronegative cohort members. Each donor provided a peripheral blood sample, and peripheral blood mononuclear cells were used for TCR beta sequencing. The Qiagen DNeasy Blood Extraction Kit was used to extract genomic DNA from the blood cell samples. The sequence came from a female donor in good health and CMV-seronegative. Material for sequencing was PBMCs. The rearrangement joined TRBV13 to TRBJ2-2; the D gene is perhaps TRBD1, from 7 matching bases. Here the CDR3 is given as CASSPGDSITGELFF. The nucleotide sequence is given as TGTGCCAGCAGCCCGGGGGACAGCATCACCGGGGAGCTGTTTTTT.